This T cell receptor (beta chain) was recorded in a study of vaccination effects on CD4 cells after COVID-19. Isolating CD4+ T cells followed less than 11 days of culture. Two-dose BNT162b2 or mRNA-1273 vaccination was given to participants. Assay: immunoSEQ multiplex PCR; the TCRdb copy retains only in-frame clones and omits some. The table lists around 40,000 clones, more than 65% of them singletons. After removal of 5 bases from V and 4 bases from J, the junction contained 7 bases not matched to a gene. The germline V gene has CDR1 SEHNR and CDR2 FQNEAQ (reference sequence). The CDR3 totals 15 residues. Of note for this clone: The antigen is not known.

The sequence came from a human donor who received a COVID-19 vaccine. Sample: CD4+ T cells from PBMCs cultured without peptide, taken after COVID-19 vaccination. The chain joins TRBV7-9 to TRBJ1-2, with 10 bases that match TRBD1. CDR3 bases: TGTGCCAGCAGCCGCGACAGGGGGCACGTCTATGGCTACACCTTC. This codes for CASSRDRGHVYGYTF.